This TCR beta chain originates from a study of T cell responses to AZD1222 COVID-19 vaccine (dated by TCRdb to the early 2020s). For context, the study as a whole: Because spike-specific TCR depth and breadth did not differ between the two schedules, AZD1222 recipients who got a second dose at roughly 4 weeks were pooled with those who got a second dose at roughly 12 weeks. TCR sequencing covered some 240 trial participants: 207 given two doses of AZD1222 and 26 given two doses of MenACWY control vaccine. Enrollment into the trials was organized by age into subgroups of 18-55, 56-69 and 70-plus years, and those subgroups contained roughly 150, 30 and 60 TCR-sequenced participants, respectively.

Here is what the overall study found, with its caveats: In the small 56-69-year group, the increase in depth fell short of significance, most likely because of low power. CD4 TCRs associated with the vaccine covered the entire spike protein, and the dominant responses were in regions 160-218 and 743-854. Conclusions about previously exposed vaccinees are limited, since just five to seven AZD1222 recipients were seropositive for SARS-CoV-2 at baseline. Most participants were white British and females outnumbered males, and the authors suggested that clonal diversity may have been underestimated. Spike-specific TCR breadth and depth rose significantly after two AZD1222 doses compared with day 0 and with MenACWY recipients. Because no samples from the day 14 peak response were available, repertoires could be characterized only after the peak T cell response. Epitopes outside the regions mutated in the B.1.351 and B.1.1.7 variants were reportedly recognized by nearly half of the unique spike-specific TCRs.

From cysteine to phenylalanine, the CDR3 is 15 amino acids long. Just CDR3 DNA is preserved here, 45 bases in frame from base 1. V lost 6 bases and J lost 2 bases; the stretch between them is 14 bases long. The germline V gene gives CDR1 as MDHEN and CDR2 as SYDVKM. The CDR3 regions of human TCRbeta chains were analyzed by immunosequencing. In the paper's pipeline: Repertoire TCRs were checked for matches against a reference library of SARS-CoV-2-specific TCRs that had been generated using the MIRA antigen-specificity platform. Breadth meant the fraction of unique TCRs that were SARS-CoV-2-associated, whereas depth meant the fraction of total T cells that were SARS-CoV-2-associated. Using the MIRA data, every spike-specific TCR was mapped to the spike region that the TCR reacted to and assigned to either a CD4 or a CD8 class. Log10-transformed breadth and depth values were compared by one-way ANOVA with Sidak's multiple comparisons tests. TCRdb limited this immuneACCESS table to in-frame rearrangements with V and J called. A share of clones is missing; checked studies link under half to unresolved V genes, and the rest is unexplained. Clone size and V and J calls were adopted from that table, with D and trimming inferred from the DNA. The sample table lists about 70,000 clones, around 85% of them with a count of one. The ten biggest clones cover about a fifth of the sample.

On this clone itself: The clone's antigen remains unknown. Per-base qualities were not stored, and no clone one base away is much larger.

The meaning of the sample's time point label: baseline before first vaccination. The vaccinee samples were drawn from two UK trials, COV001 and COV002, one of which was a single-blind randomized controlled phase 2/3 trial testing AZD1222 (ChAdOx1 nCoV-19) in healthy adults. For TCRbeta chain sequencing, PBMC samples from trial participants were taken at day 0 and at day 28 after the second dose. The material was peripheral blood, obtained on day 0 of AZD1222 vaccination. The sequence was collected from an adult in good health. The chain joins TRBV28 to TRBJ2-1; matching of 6 bases hints at TRBD2 as the D gene. Here the CDR3 is given as CASSSWERAYNEQFF. The nucleotides are TGTGCCAGCAGCTCTTGGGAGCGGGCCTACAATGAGCAGTTCTTC.